The 26 T cell receptor beta chains below come from one sample, sequenced in a study of shared clonotypes between healthy human individuals. TCRdb keeps only in-frame clones here, not all; method: immunoSEQ multiplex PCR. The sample records about 710,000 clones, over 60% being singletons. Sequenced: memory CD4+ T cells sorted from blood. Described subset: CD45RA-negative fraction. These TCRs come from a woman aged 25 to 45 in good health.

The rearrangement joins TRBV2 to TRBJ1-5; 8 bases map to TRBD1. The V and J ends lost 7 bases and 7 bases, in that order; junction bases with no gene match: 12. Germline CDR1 SNHLY, CDR2 FYNNEI. This CDR3 is built from 15 residues. CDR3 in amino acids: CASTGRTGREQPQHF. The CDR3, as DNA: TGTGCCAGCACCGGACGGACAGGGAGGGAGCAGCCCCAGCATTTT.

The genes are TRBV28 and TRBJ2-5; no definite D call. The V gene lost 6 bases and the J gene lost 1 base, with 18 bases spanning the gap. This CDR3 has 16 amino acids. Per germline, CDR1 MDHEN and CDR2 SYDVKM. CDR3: CASRRVGARPQETQYF. CDR3 coding DNA: TGTGCCAGCAGGCGAGTAGGAGCGCGGCCCCAAGAGACCCAGTACTTC.

A note on this clone: The same CDR3 arises from other DNA sequences in this sample as well. This sequence joins TRBV5-1 and TRBJ2-1, with 9 bases fitting TRBD1. This CDR3 spans 14 amino acids. The V and J ends lost 0 bases and 8 bases, in that order; junction bases with no gene match: 3. Per germline, CDR1 SGHRS and CDR2 YFSETQ. The DNA for the CDR3 is TGCGCCAGCAGCTTGGGAACAGGGGGCGATGAGCAGTTCTTC. Its protein product is CASSLGTGGDEQFF.

There are a few counts of this clone. The chain links TRBV5-1 to TRBJ2-2; 7 bases map to TRBD1. The CDR3 totals 12 residues. CDR1 SGHRS and CDR2 YFSETQ come from the germline V gene. V dropped 9 bases and J dropped 6; count of bases not matched to a gene: 5. CDR3 protein: CATQGVAGELFF. Written as DNA, the CDR3 is TGCGCCACCCAGGGGGTAGCCGGGGAGCTGTTTTTT. The full variable domain, in which reference TRBV5-1 and TRBJ2-2 provide the parts outside the CDR3, is KAGVTQTPRYLIKTRGQQVTLSCSPISGHRSVSWYQQTPGQGLQFLFEYFSETQRNKGNFPGRFSGRQFSNSRSEMNVSTLELGDSALYLCATQGVAGELFFGEGSRLTVL.

About this clone: A much bigger clone sits one base away, suggesting this may be a read error. Distinct nucleotide sequences in the sample also encode this CDR3. The V gene is TRBV2, the J gene TRBJ1-5, with 9 positions matching TRBD1. CDR3 length equals 14 residues. Germline V gene data show CDR1 as SNHLY and CDR2 as FYNNEI. J lost 4 bases, V lost 3 bases, and 1 base had no gene match. CDR3 nucleotide sequence: TGTGCCAGCAGTGAGGGGACAGGGAATCAGCCCCAGCATTTT. This gives the protein CASSEGTGNQPQHF.

The chain has TRBV21-1 and TRBJ2-3; TRBD2, as called in the table, went unchecked against the DNA. TRBV21-1 constitutes a pseudogene. CDR3 length equals 14 residues. Written as DNA, the CDR3 is TGTGCCAGCAGCAAATGTTTCGGTACAGATACGCAGTATTTT. Its translation: CASSKCFGTDTQYF.

The chain couples TRBV11-2 to TRBJ2-1; 9 nucleotides agree with TRBD2. With 1 base clipped from V and 7 bases from J, the junction kept 5 bases outside the gene matches. CDR1 and CDR2 (germline): SGHAT, FQNNGV. This CDR3 comprises 15 residues. The CDR3 coding sequence is TGTGCCAGCAGCTTAGTGGGCGGGAGGGTGAATGAGCAGTTCTTC. Amino acids: CASSLVGGRVNEQFF.

This clone was counted a single time. The rearrangement joins TRBV7-2 to TRBJ1-4; possibly TRBD1 for D (5 bases). Germline CDR1 reads SGHTA; CDR2 reads FQGNSA. CDR3 length: 14 residues. V dropped 7 bases and J dropped 4 bases, with 13 bases sitting between them. CDR3 loop: CASKRDVFNEKLFF. The CDR3 DNA reads as TGTGCCAGCAAAAGGGACGTATTTAATGAAAAACTGTTTTTT.

V is TRBV6-1 and J is TRBJ2-2, with 9 nucleotides matching TRBD1. The trim removed 8 bases at V and 3 bases at J, leaving 7 bases unmatched. This CDR3 has 15 amino acids. Germline assignment: CDR1 MNHNS and CDR2 SASEGT. DNA of the CDR3: TGTGCCAGCGGGACAGGGTTTTGGGACACCGGGGAGCTGTTTTTT. This encodes CASGTGFWDTGELFF.

This clone appeared a few times. This chain links TRBV9 with TRBJ2-3; TRBD2 matches 11 bases. The length of the CDR3 is 17 residues. CDR1 SGDLS and CDR2 YYNGEE come from the germline V gene. V was pared by 1 base and J by 3 bases, with 7 bases of the junction left unmatched. The CDR3 nucleotides read TGTGCCAGCAGCGTACGGCTAGCGGGAGGTGGGACAGATACGCAGTATTTT. It specifies CASSVRLAGGGTDTQYF.

This chain connects TRBV5-1 to TRBJ2-3; 7 bases fit TRBD1. Germline V gene lookup returns CDR1 SGHRS and CDR2 YFSETQ. This CDR3 region has 17 residues. After removal of 0 bases from V and 0 bases from J, the junction contained 7 bases not matched to a gene. The CDR3 spells CASSLGPGQSSTDTQYF. DNA of the CDR3: TGCGCCAGCAGCTTGGGGCCGGGACAGTCCAGCACAGATACGCAGTATTTT.

This rearrangement joins TRBV11-1 to TRBJ2-7; 11 bases align to TRBD1. From germline, CDR1 is SGHAT and CDR2 FQDESV (reference sequence). The CDR3 has 16 residues. Trimming at V came to 2 bases and at J to 0 bases, leaving 3 bases not matched to a gene. The CDR3 DNA reads TGTGCCAGCAGCTTATTAGGGACAGGGGGCTCCTACGAGCAGTACTTC. Its protein product is CASSLLGTGGSYEQYF.

For this clone: Sequence at one end of the junction differs from germline and may be a read error. The sample holds other DNA sequences that translate to the same CDR3. V and J are TRBV7-2 and TRBJ2-4; D call uncertain. The CDR3 has 14 residues. Germline lookup yields CDR1 SGHTA and CDR2 FQGNSA. The CDR3 here is CASSLWGLKNIQYF. The CDR3 DNA is TGTGCCAGCAGCTTATGGGGTCTCAAAAACATTCAATACTTC. Looking up the rest from reference TRBV7-2 and TRBJ2-4 gives the full variable domain: GAGVSQSPSNKVTEKGKDVELRCDPISGHTALYWYRQSLGQGLEFLIYFQGNSAPDKSGLPSDRFSAERTGGSVSTLTIQRTQQEDSAVYLCASSLWGLKNIQYFGAGTRLSVL.

The chain uses TRBV7-3 and TRBJ2-7; perhaps TRBD2 as D (6 bases). Trimming removed 4 bases from V and 5 bases from J, with 12 bases in between. Germline CDR1 reads SGHTA; CDR2 reads FQGTGA. CDR3 length: 13 amino acids. The DNA for the CDR3 is TGTGCCAGCAGCTCCCTCCCGGGGGACGAGCAGTACTTC. This encodes CASSSLPGDEQYF.

The chain links TRBV18 to TRBJ1-3; D is unresolved. This CDR3 is 15 amino acids long. CDR1 and CDR2 from the germline V gene are KGHSH and LQKENI. Trimming removed 1 base from V and 3 bases from J, with 10 bases in between. CDR3 sequence reads: CASSPLREGGNTIYF. Here the CDR3 DNA reads TGTGCCAGCTCACCACTTCGGGAAGGTGGAAACACCATATATTTT.

A remark on this clone: Other DNA sequences in the sample encode the same CDR3. The rearrangement joins TRBV28 to TRBJ2-2, with a tentative D call TRBD2 (6 bases). Germline CDR1 is MDHEN and CDR2 is SYDVKM. The V end lost 5 bases, the J end lost 2 bases, and 9 bases lay between the germline ends. The length of the CDR3 is 14 residues. This CDR3 reads CASSGTLNTGELFF. The CDR3 region has the DNA TGTGCCAGCAGTGGGACTTTAAACACCGGGGAGCTGTTTTTT.

The chain has TRBV6-1 and TRBJ2-1, with TRBD1 matching 9 bases. Trimming at V came to 0 bases and at J to 6 bases, leaving 3 bases not matched to a gene. The CDR3 extends over 15 amino acids. CDR1 and CDR2 (germline): MNHNS, SASEGT. CDR3 residues: CASSEALTGGNEQFF. In DNA form, the CDR3 reads TGTGCCAGCAGTGAAGCGCTGACAGGGGGCAATGAGCAGTTCTTC.

To note about this clone: The identical CDR3 is also encoded by other nucleotide sequences in the sample. The V gene is TRBV2, the J gene TRBJ2-7; 9 positions agree with TRBD1. V was pared by 5 bases and J by 3 bases, with 5 bases of the junction left unmatched. The CDR3 has 14 amino acids. In germline, CDR1 is SNHLY, CDR2 FYNNEI. In nucleotides, the CDR3 is TGTGCCAGCAGTACCGGGACAGGGTTCTACGAGCAGTACTTC. It translates to CASSTGTGFYEQYF.

The chain is built from TRBV5-1 and TRBJ1-2; 12 positions agree with TRBD1. The CDR3 contains 16 residues. V shed 3 bases and J 7 bases; nucleotides not matched to a gene: 10. Germline loops: CDR1 SGHRS, CDR2 YFSETQ. CDR3 coding DNA: TGCGCCAGCAGCTCACAGGTGGGACAGGGGGCTAGTGGCTACACCTTC. It specifies CASSSQVGQGASGYTF.

CDR3 in amino acids: CASSYSWTMGYNEQFF. In DNA, the CDR3 is TGTGCCAGCAGTTACTCTTGGACCATGGGCTACAATGAGCAGTTCTTC. J is TRBJ2-1 and V is TRBV6-5; D is unresolved. Deletions cut 0 bases from V and 3 bases from J, with 12 bases between. CDR3 length equals 16 residues. CDR1 MNHEY and CDR2 SVGAGI come from the germline V gene.

This clone occurred once. A read error is possible here, since a much larger clone lies one base away. This chain uses TRBV7-3 with TRBJ2-3, with D uncertain. Trimming removed 3 bases at V and 1 base at J, with 5 bases between. The CDR3 loop spans 13 amino acids. Per the germline V gene, CDR1 is SGHTA and CDR2 is FQGTGA. The CDR3 DNA is TGTGCCAGCAGCTTTATCGGCACAGATACGCAGTATTTT. Translated, it gives CASSFIGTDTQYF. The entire variable domain, with the rest obtained from reference TRBV7-3 and TRBJ2-3, is as follows: GAGVSQTPSNKVTEKGKYVELRCDPISGHTALYWYRQSLGQGPEFLIYFQGTGAADDSGLPNDRFFAVRPEGSVSTLKIQRTERGDSAVYLCASSFIGTDTQYFGPGTRLTVL.

This chain connects TRBV27 to TRBJ1-6, with D tentatively TRBD1 (6 bases). Trimming pared 8 bases from V and 7 bases from J, leaving 15 bases between. This CDR3 spans 14 amino acids. CDR1 is MNHEY and CDR2 is SMNVEV in the germline V gene (reference sequence). The CDR3 DNA reads TGTGCCAGCGGAGAGGACAGAAACAATTCACCCCTCCACTTT. It is translated as CASGEDRNNSPLHF.

The CDR3 spells CASSRSGGGGGETQYF. In nucleotides, the CDR3 is TGTGCCAGCAGTCGCTCCGGGGGGGGCGGAGGCGAGACCCAGTACTTC. The V and J genes are TRBV27 and TRBJ2-5, with TRBD2 identical over 8 bases. This CDR3 has 16 residues. Germline trimming cut 5 bases from V and 5 bases from J; bases unmatched to any gene: 13. Germline assignment: CDR1 MNHEY and CDR2 SMNVEV (reference sequence).

The rearrangement joins TRBV28 to TRBJ1-5; maybe TRBD1 (5 bases). Per the germline V gene, CDR1 is MDHEN and CDR2 is SYDVKM. Trimming left V 3 bases short and J 2 bases short, with 17 bases between. The CDR3 consists of 17 residues. The CDR3 reads CASSFGRGPRRNQPQHF. The CDR3 DNA reads as TGTGCCAGCAGTTTTGGTAGGGGCCCTAGGCGCAATCAGCCCCAGCATTTT.

This chain uses TRBV23-1 with TRBJ2-5; D ambiguous. The DNA matches TRBJ2-7 better at its end, which makes the J call doubtful. TRBV23-1 carries the ORF label, with uncertain function. CDR3 length equals 13 residues. The CDR3 sequence: CASSPGPFDEQYF. CDR3 coding DNA: TGCGCCAGCAGTCCCGGGCCCTTCGACGAGCAGTACTTC.

The rearrangement links TRBV4-1 to TRBJ2-3; 9 nucleotides match TRBD1. This CDR3 contains 17 residues. In germline, CDR1 is MGHRA, CDR2 YSYEKL. V gave up 3 bases and J gave up 4 bases; unmatched junction bases: 11. The CDR3 sequence: CASSQEPGQGSPDTQYF. Written as DNA, the CDR3 is TGCGCCAGCAGCCAGGAGCCGGGACAGGGTAGTCCAGATACGCAGTATTTT.